This T cell receptor (beta chain) was sequenced during a study of tumor-infiltrating lymphocytes in primary liver carcinoma. Whole-study context: The cohort included men and women aged 30 to 69 years.

Per germline, CDR1 SGHVS and CDR2 FQNEAQ. The CDR3 is 14 residues long. Total RNA amounting to roughly 450 ng was the source from which TCR beta cDNA was made with a constant-region primer. For TCR beta, libraries were produced by three nested multiplex PCR rounds using slightly modified ARM-PCR. The opening two PCR rounds, 10 cycles each, paired TRBV1-TRBV30 forward primers with a C-beta reverse primer. TCRdb used MiXCR to reprocess the multiplex PCR reads, holding one entry per CDR3 protein. The repertoire has about 320,000 distinct CDR3 sequences, around 50% of them found once; the top ten carry 17%. The authors took blood RNA from unsorted whole blood and also extracted germline DNA. Roughly 4 milliliters of peripheral blood were drawn preoperatively. Note on this clonotype: This CDR3 fails to terminate in the conserved phenylalanine or tryptophan, so it likely reflects a read error.

The sequenced material came from peripheral blood. The clonotype comes from a woman between 25 and 40 years old with primary liver carcinoma and hepatitis B virus infection. The rearrangement uses TRBV7-8 and TRBJ2-3; a weak D match, TRBD1 (5 bases). The CDR3 DNA reads TGTGCCAGCAGCCGCCAGGGAAGCACAGATACACAGTATTTG. It translates to CASSRQGSTDTQYL.